This record looks at one TCR beta chain sequence and its context. Antigen specificity is unknown. With V trimmed by 3 bases and J by 3 bases, 2 bases remained unmatched. This CDR3 comprises 14 residues. Per the germline V gene, CDR1 is ENHRY and CDR2 is SYGVKD. Positively selected for CCR7, the CD45RO-negative cells used as naive CD8 cells excluded terminally differentiated effector memory CD45RA+ cells. The data were obtained in a study of shared clonotypes between healthy human individuals. For the study at large: Each donor's CD8 memory used one plate, CD8 naive two, each CD4 subset three. General study results and limits: Generation probabilities of non-shared clonotypes were lower (relative to those shared by all four donors).

The assay ran at deep level. Assay: immunoSEQ multiplex PCR; the TCRdb copy retains only in-frame clones and omits some. The sample yields hundreds of thousands of clones, about 96% seen once. The specimen sequenced was naive CD8+ T cells sorted from blood. This clonotype originated in a woman aged 25-40 years in good health. The chain combines TRBV10-3 with TRBJ1-5; TRBD1 agrees at 7 bases. DNA for the CDR3: TGTGCCATCAGTGAAGGACAGGTCAATCAGCCCCAGCATTTT. Translated, it gives CAISEGQVNQPQHF.